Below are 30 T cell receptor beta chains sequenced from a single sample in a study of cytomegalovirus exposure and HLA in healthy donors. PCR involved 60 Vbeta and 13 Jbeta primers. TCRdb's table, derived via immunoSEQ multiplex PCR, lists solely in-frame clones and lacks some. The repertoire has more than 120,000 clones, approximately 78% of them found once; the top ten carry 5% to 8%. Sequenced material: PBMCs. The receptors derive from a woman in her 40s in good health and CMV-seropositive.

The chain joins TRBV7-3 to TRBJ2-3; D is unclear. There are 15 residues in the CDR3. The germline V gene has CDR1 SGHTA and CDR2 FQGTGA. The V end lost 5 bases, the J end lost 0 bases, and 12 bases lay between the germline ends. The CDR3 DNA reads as TGTGCCAGCAGCCCCACCCAGACTAGCACAGATACGCAGTATTTT. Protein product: CASSPTQTSTDTQYF.

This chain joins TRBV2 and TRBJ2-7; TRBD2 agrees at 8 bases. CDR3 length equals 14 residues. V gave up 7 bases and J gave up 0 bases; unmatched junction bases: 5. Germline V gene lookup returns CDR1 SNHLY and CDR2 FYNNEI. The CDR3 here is CASKLAVNSYEQYF. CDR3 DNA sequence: TGTGCCAGCAAACTAGCGGTGAACTCCTACGAGCAGTACTTC.

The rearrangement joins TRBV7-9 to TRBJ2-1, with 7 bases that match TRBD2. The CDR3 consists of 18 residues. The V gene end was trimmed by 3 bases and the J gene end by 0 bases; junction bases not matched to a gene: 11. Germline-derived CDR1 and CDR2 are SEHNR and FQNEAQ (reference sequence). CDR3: CASSFRGEGDSSYNEQFF. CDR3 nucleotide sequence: TGTGCCAGCAGCTTCCGGGGGGAGGGTGACAGCTCCTACAATGAGCAGTTCTTC.

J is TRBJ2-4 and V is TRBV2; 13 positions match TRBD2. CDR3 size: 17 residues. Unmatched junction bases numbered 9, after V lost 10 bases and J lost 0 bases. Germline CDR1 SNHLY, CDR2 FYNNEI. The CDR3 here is CATSTSGRNLAKNIQYF. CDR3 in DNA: TGTGCCACCTCGACTAGCGGGAGGAATCTAGCCAAAAACATTCAGTACTTC.

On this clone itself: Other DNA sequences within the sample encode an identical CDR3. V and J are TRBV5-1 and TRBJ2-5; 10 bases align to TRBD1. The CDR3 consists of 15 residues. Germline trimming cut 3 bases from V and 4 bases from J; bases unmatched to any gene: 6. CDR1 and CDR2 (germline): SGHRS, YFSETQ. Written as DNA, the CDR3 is TGCGCCAGCAGCTCCGGGACAGGGGAGGGAGAGACCCAGTACTTC. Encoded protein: CASSSGTGEGETQYF.

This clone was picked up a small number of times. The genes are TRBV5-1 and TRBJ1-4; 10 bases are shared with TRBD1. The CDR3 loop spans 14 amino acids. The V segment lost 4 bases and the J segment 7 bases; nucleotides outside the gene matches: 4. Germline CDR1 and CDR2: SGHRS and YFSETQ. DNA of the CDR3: TGCGCCAGCAGCCGCGGGACAGGGGTTGAAAAACTGTTTTTT. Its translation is CASSRGTGVEKLFF.

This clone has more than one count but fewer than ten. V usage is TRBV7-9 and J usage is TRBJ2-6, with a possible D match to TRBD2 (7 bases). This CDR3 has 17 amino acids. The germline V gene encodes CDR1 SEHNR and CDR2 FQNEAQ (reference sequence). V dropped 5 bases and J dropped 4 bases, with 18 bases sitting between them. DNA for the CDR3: TGTGCCAGCAGCCCTCAGGCGGGGGCGTGGGGGGCCAACGTCCTGACTTTC. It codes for CASSPQAGAWGANVLTF.

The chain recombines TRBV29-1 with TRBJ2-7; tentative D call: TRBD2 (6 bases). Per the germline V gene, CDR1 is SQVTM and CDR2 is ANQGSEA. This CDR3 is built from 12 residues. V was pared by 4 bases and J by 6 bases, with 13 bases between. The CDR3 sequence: CSVALVGGEQYF. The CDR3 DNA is TGCAGCGTTGCTCTAGTCGGGGGCGAGCAGTACTTC.

CDR3 nucleotides: TGTGCCAGCAAGCCGAATCCGGGAGGTGAAAAACTGTTTTTT. It codes for CASKPNPGGEKLFF. This chain joins TRBV27 and TRBJ1-4; D ambiguous. In germline, CDR1 is MNHEY, CDR2 SMNVEV (reference sequence). The CDR3 extends over 14 amino acids. V was shortened by 7 bases and J by 7 bases, with 16 bases between the two germline ends.

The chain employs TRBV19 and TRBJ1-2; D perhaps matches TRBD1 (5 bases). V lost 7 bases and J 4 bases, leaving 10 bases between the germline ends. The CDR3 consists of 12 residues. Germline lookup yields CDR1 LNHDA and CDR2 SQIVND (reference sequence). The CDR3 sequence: CASKGQGYGYTF. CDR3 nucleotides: TGTGCCAGTAAAGGGCAGGGCTATGGCTACACCTTC.

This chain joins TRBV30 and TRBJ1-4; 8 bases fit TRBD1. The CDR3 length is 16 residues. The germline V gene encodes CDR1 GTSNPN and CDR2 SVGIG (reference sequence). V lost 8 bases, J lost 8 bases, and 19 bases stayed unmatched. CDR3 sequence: CAALTFLIGTGEKLFF. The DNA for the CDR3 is TGTGCCGCGCTAACATTTTTAATCGGGACAGGAGAAAAACTGTTTTTT.

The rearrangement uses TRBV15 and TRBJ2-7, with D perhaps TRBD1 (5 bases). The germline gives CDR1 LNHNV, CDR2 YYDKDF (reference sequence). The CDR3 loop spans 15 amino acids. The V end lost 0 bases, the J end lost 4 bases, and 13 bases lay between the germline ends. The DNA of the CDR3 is TGTGCCACCAGCAGAGACAGCCTAGGGGCTTACGAGCAGTACTTC. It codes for CATSRDSLGAYEQYF.

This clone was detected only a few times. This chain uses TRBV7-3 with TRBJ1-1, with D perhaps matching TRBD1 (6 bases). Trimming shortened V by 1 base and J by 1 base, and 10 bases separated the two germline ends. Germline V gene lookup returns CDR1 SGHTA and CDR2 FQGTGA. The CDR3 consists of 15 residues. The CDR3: CASSLMGAGNTEAFF. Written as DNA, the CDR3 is TGTGCCAGCAGCTTAATGGGGGCCGGGAACACTGAAGCTTTCTTT.

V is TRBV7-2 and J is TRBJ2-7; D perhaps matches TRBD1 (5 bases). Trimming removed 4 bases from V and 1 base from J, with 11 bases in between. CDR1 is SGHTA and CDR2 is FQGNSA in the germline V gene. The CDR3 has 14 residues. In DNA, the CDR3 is TGTGCCAGCAGCTGGGGCCTCCTATCCTACGAGCAGTACTTC. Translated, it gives CASSWGLLSYEQYF.

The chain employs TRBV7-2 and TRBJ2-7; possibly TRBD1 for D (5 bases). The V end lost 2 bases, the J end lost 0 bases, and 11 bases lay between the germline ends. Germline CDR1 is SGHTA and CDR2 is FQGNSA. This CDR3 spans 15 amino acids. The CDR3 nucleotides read TGTGCCAGCAGCTTACAAAGGGGTTCCTCCTACGAGCAGTACTTC. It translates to CASSLQRGSSYEQYF. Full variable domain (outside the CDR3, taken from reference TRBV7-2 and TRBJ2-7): GAGVSQSPSNKVTEKGKDVELRCDPISGHTALYWYRQSLGQGLEFLIYFQGNSAPDKSGLPSDRFSAERTGGSVSTLTIQRTQQEDSAVYLCASSLQRGSSYEQYFGPGTRLTVT.

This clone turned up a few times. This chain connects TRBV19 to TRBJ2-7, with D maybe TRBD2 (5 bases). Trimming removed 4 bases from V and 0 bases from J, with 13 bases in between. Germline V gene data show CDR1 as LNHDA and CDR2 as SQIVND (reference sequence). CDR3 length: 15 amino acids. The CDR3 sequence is CASSTLLGSSYEQYF. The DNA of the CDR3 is TGTGCCAGTAGTACCCTGTTGGGGAGCTCCTACGAGCAGTACTTC.

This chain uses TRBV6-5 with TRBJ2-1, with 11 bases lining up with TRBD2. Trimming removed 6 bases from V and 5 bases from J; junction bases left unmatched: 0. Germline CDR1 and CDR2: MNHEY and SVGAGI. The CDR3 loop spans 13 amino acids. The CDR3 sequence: CASRGLADNEQFF. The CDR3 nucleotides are TGTGCCAGCAGGGGACTAGCGGACAATGAGCAGTTCTTC.

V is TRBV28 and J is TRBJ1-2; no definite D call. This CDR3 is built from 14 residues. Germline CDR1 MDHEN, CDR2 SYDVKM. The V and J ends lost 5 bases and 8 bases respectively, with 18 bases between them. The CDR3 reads CASSKRASSGGYTF. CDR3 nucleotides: TGTGCCAGCAGTAAACGGGCCTCAAGCGGGGGCTACACCTTC.

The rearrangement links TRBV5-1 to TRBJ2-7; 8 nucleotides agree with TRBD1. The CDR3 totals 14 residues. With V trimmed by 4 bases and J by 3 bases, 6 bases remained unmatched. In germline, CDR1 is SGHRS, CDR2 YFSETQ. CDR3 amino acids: CASSEGTGGYEQYF. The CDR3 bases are TGCGCCAGCAGCGAAGGGACAGGTGGCTACGAGCAGTACTTC. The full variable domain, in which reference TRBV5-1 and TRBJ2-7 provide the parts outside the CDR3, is KAGVTQTPRYLIKTRGQQVTLSCSPISGHRSVSWYQQTPGQGLQFLFEYFSETQRNKGNFPGRFSGRQFSNSRSEMNVSTLELGDSALYLCASSEGTGGYEQYFGPGTRLTVT.

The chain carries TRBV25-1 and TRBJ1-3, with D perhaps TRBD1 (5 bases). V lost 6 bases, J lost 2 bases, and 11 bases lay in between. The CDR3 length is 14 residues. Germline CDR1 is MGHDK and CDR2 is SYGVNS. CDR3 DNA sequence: TGTGCCAGCAGCGACAGTCTAACTGGAAACACCATATATTTT. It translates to CASSDSLTGNTIYF.

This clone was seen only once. CDR3 in amino acids: CATSRDWQILNTGELFF. The CDR3 nucleotides read TGTGCCACCAGCAGAGACTGGCAGATCCTGAACACCGGGGAGCTGTTTTTT. The chain joins TRBV15 to TRBJ2-2; D is undetermined. CDR1 and CDR2 (germline): LNHNV, YYDKDF (reference sequence). Trimming pared 0 bases from V and 1 base from J, leaving 12 bases between. This CDR3 contains 17 residues.

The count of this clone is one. CDR3 loop: CAISGQGRNQPQHF. CDR3 DNA sequence: TGTGCCATCAGTGGACAGGGGCGCAATCAGCCCCAGCATTTT. V usage is TRBV10-3 and J usage is TRBJ1-5; 8 bases align to TRBD1. The CDR3 sequence is 14 residues long. After removal of 4 bases from V and 2 bases from J, the junction contained 1 base not matched to a gene. Germline V CDR1 and CDR2: ENHRY, SYGVKD.

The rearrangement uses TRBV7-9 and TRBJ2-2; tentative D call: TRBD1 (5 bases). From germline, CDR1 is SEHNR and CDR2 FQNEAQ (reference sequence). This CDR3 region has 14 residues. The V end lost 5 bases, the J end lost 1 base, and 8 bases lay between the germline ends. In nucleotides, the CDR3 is TGTGCCAGCAGCAATCAGGGGAACACCGGGGAGCTGTTTTTT. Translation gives CASSNQGNTGELFF.

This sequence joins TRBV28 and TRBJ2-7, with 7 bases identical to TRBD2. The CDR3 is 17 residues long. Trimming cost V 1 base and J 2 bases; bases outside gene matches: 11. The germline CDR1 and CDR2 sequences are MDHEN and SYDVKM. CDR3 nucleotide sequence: TGTGCCAGCAGTTTATACCTAACCGGGACTACCCCCTACGAGCAGTACTTC. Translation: CASSLYLTGTTPYEQYF. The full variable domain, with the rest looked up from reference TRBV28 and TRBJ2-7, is DVKVTQSSRYLVKRTGEKVFLECVQDMDHENMFWYRQDPGLGLRLIYFSYDVKMKEKGDIPEGYSVSREKKERFSLILESASTNQTSMYLCASSLYLTGTTPYEQYFGPGTRLTVT.

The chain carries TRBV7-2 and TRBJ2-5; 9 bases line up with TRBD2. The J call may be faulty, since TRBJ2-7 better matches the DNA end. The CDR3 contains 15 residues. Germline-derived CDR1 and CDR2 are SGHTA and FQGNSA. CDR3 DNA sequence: TGTGCCAGCAGCCCCAGGCGGGAGGGGACCTACGAGCAGTACTTC. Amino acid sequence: CASSPRREGTYEQYF.

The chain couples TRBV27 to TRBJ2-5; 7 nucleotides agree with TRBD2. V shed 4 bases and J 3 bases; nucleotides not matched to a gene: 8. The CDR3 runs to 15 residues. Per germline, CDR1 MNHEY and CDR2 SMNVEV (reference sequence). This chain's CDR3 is CASSSSGAGEETQYF. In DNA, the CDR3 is TGTGCCAGCAGTTCCTCCGGTGCGGGGGAAGAGACCCAGTACTTC.

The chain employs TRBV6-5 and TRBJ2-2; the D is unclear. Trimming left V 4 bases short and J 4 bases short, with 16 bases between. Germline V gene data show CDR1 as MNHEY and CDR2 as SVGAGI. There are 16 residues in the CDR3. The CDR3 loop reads CASSLTAYKVTGELFF. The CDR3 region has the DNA TGTGCCAGCAGTTTAACAGCCTACAAGGTCACCGGGGAGCTGTTTTTT.

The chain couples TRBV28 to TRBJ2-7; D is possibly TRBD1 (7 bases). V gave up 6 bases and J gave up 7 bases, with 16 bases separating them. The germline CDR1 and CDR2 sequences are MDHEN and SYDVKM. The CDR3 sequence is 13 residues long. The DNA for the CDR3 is TGTGCCAGCAGCCCAGGGGGGAATAGGGAGCAGTACTTC. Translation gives CASSPGGNREQYF.

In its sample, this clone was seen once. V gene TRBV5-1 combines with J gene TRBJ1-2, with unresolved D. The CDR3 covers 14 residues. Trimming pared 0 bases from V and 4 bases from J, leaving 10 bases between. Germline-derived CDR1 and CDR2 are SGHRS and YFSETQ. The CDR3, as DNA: TGCGCCAGCAGCTTGGTCGCGGGCAGCTATGGCTACACCTTC. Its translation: CASSLVAGSYGYTF. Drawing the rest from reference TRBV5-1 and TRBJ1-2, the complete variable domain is KAGVTQTPRYLIKTRGQQVTLSCSPISGHRSVSWYQQTPGQGLQFLFEYFSETQRNKGNFPGRFSGRQFSNSRSEMNVSTLELGDSALYLCASSLVAGSYGYTFGSGTRLTVV.

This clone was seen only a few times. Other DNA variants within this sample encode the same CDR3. Written as DNA, the CDR3 is TGTGCCAGCCGCGACAGCATGAACACTGAAGCTTTCTTT. This encodes CASRDSMNTEAFF. J is TRBJ1-1 and V is TRBV6-5; D possibly corresponds to TRBD1 (5 bases). Germline assignment: CDR1 MNHEY and CDR2 SVGAGI. This CDR3 is 13 amino acids long. V was trimmed by 8 bases and J by 0 bases, leaving 10 bases between them.